This T cell receptor (beta chain) was sequenced in a study of T cell responses to AZD1222 COVID-19 vaccine. Germline V lookup: CDR1 PRHDT, CDR2 FYEKMQ (reference sequence). The CDR3 consists of 13 residues. V shed 0 bases and J shed 10 bases, with 12 bases lying between them. Sequenced by immunoSEQ multiplex PCR; TCRdb stores in-frame clones only, minus some. The table has fewer than 150,000 clones, about 91% seen once; the top ten hold about 4.4%. This clonotype originated in an adult in good health. This sequence joins TRBV13 and TRBJ1-1, with a tentative D call TRBD1 (6 bases). This sample comprised peripheral blood, obtained on day 0 of AZD1222 vaccination. This chain's CDR3 is CASSLGQGGGAFF. The CDR3 coding sequence is TGTGCCAGCAGCTTAGGACAGGGTGGAGGAGCTTTCTTT.